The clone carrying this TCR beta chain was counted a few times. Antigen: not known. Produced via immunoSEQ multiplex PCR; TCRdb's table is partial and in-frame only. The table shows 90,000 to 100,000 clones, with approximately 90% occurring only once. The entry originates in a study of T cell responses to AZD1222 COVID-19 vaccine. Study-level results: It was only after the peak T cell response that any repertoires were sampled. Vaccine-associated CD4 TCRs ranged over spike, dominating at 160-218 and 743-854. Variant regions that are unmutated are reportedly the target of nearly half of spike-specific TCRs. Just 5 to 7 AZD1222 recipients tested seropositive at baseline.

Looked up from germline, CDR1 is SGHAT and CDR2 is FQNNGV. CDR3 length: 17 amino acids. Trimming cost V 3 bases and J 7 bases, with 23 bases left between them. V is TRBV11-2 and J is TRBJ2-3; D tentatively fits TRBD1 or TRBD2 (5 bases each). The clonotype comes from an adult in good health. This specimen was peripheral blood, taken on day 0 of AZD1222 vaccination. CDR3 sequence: CASSFAVAMGVRYTQYF. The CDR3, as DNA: TGTGCCAGCAGCTTCGCCGTGGCGATGGGGGTTAGGTATACGCAGTATTTT.